The 32 T cell receptor beta chains reported below all come from one sample, sequenced in a study of T cells after yellow fever vaccination. TCRdb reprocessed the 5' RACE reads via MiXCR and lists one record per CDR3 protein. Of about 140,000 distinct CDR3 sequences in the sample, less than 9.5% were seen once. Here the sequenced sample was CD4+ T cells sorted from PBMCs, taken 5 days after the yellow fever booster vaccination. The origin of the receptors is a man aged 25-40 years who received the YFV17D yellow fever vaccine.

This clonotype was detected many times. The J gene is TRBJ2-2, the V gene TRBV11-2, with 7 nucleotides matching TRBD2. Trimming at V came to 5 bases and at J to 3 bases, leaving 9 bases not matched to a gene. This CDR3 is built from 16 residues. Germline V CDR1 and CDR2: SGHAT, FQNNGV. CDR3 DNA: TGTGCCAGCAGCCCCCCCTCAGCGGGACACACCGGGGAGCTGTTTTTT. This translates into CASSPPSAGHTGELFF.

This clonotype was seen ten or more times. The genes are TRBV7-8 and TRBJ2-1; no clear D gene. CDR3 length equals 16 residues. Germline V gives CDR1 SGHVS, CDR2 FQNEAQ. The V gene lost 5 bases and the J gene lost 1 base, with 15 bases spanning the gap. The CDR3 region is CASSPRSGLSYNEQFF. The CDR3 DNA reads as TGTGCCAGCAGCCCCCGTTCGGGTCTGTCCTACAATGAGCAGTTCTTC.

This clonotype was seen ten or more times. The CDR3 DNA is TGTGCCAGCAGCTTAGGGTCTCCCACCTACAATGAGCAGTTCTTC. This translates into CASSLGSPTYNEQFF. The V call is TRBV7-2, the J call TRBJ2-1; D uncertain. CDR3 length: 15 residues. CDR1 and CDR2 (germline): SGHTA, FQGNSA. Trimming shortened V by 1 base and J by 2 bases, and 9 bases separated the two germline ends.

This clonotype was observed at least ten times. Germline and junction disagree at one end, which may indicate a read error. The rearrangement links TRBV4-3 to TRBJ2-2; 7 bases map to TRBD2. This CDR3 spans 15 amino acids. Germline CDR1 is LGHNA and CDR2 is YSLEER. The CDR3 DNA is TGCGCCAGCAGCGAAGAGGGAGGGGTCACCGGGGAGCTGTTTTTT. This translates into CASSEEGGVTGELFF.

Ten or more counts support this clonotype. The genes are TRBV20-1 and TRBJ2-4; perhaps TRBD2 as D (5 bases). The CDR3 has 13 amino acids. Trimming removed 2 bases from V and 6 bases from J, with 11 bases in between. Germline loops: CDR1 DFQATT, CDR2 SNEGSKA (reference sequence). The CDR3 DNA reads as TGCAGTGCTAGATTTGAGGGAACAAACATTCAGTACTTC. Protein product: CSARFEGTNIQYF.

The rearrangement links TRBV12-3 or TRBV12-4 to TRBJ1-4, with D maybe TRBD1 (5 bases). Trimming cost V 0 bases and J 10 bases, with 15 bases left between them. The CDR3 totals 15 residues. CDR3 nucleotides: TGTGCCAGCAGTTTAGCCGGGGCCCAGGCGGGAAAACTGTTTTTT. Protein: CASSLAGAQAGKLFF.

This clonotype was counted only a few times. This rearrangement joins TRBV5-6 to TRBJ2-5; TRBD2 aligns across 9 bases. V dropped 3 bases and J dropped 3; count of bases not matched to a gene: 6. Germline V CDR1 and CDR2: SGHDT, YYEEEE. The CDR3 length is 15 residues. CDR3 protein: CASSYLAGAEETQYF. DNA for the CDR3: TGTGCCAGCAGCTACTTAGCGGGAGCGGAAGAGACCCAGTACTTC. The variable domain in full, with the rest retrieved from reference TRBV5-6 and TRBJ2-5, is DAGVTQSPTHLIKTRGQQVTLRCSPKSGHDTVSWYQQALGQGPQFIFQYYEEEERQRGNFPDRFSGHQFPNYSSELNVNALLLGDSALYLCASSYLAGAEETQYFGPGTRLLVL.

This clonotype was counted ten times or more. The chain recombines TRBV7-2 with TRBJ1-5; 11 nucleotides line up with TRBD1. This CDR3 has 16 amino acids. J was trimmed by 1 base and V by 5 bases; bases with no gene match: 4. Germline CDR1 SGHTA, CDR2 FQGNSA. The CDR3 coding sequence is TGTGCCAGCAGCCTTGGGACAGGGGGAAGCAATCAGCCCCAGCATTTT. It codes for CASSLGTGGSNQPQHF.

The table lists this clonotype with many counts. The chain recombines TRBV29-1 with TRBJ2-4; D is ambiguous. Between the trimmed V and J ends, which lost 5 bases and 6 bases, there was a span of 17 bases. Germline-derived CDR1 and CDR2 are SQVTM and ANQGSEA. The CDR3 consists of 14 residues. CDR3 nucleotide sequence: TGCAGCGTTCAGAGGACCTCCCGCCGAAACATTCAGTACTTC. This gives the protein CSVQRTSRRNIQYF.

At least ten counts were recorded for this clonotype. The gene calls are TRBV6-2 or TRBV6-3 and TRBJ2-6; D may be TRBD1 (5 bases). The V gene's germline CDR1 is MNHEY and CDR2 SVGEGT. The CDR3 extends over 15 amino acids. Between the trimmed V and J ends, which lost 5 bases and 4 bases, there was a span of 12 bases. Written as DNA, the CDR3 is TGTGCCAGCAGTAGCAGGGCTTACGGGGCCAACGTCCTGACTTTC. Translated, it gives CASSSRAYGANVLTF.

CDR3 protein: CASSENLGRVATIYF. The DNA for the CDR3 is TGTGCCAGCAGCGAAAACCTCGGACGGGTCGCCACCATATATTTT. This sequence joins TRBV7-8 and TRBJ1-3; D uncertain. The CDR3 consists of 15 residues. Trimming shortened V by 5 bases and J by 9 bases, and 20 bases separated the two germline ends. CDR1 is SGHVS and CDR2 is FQNEAQ in the germline V gene.

At least ten counts were recorded for this clonotype. This sequence joins TRBV6-2 or TRBV6-3 and TRBJ1-1; D ambiguous. This CDR3 has 15 residues. Germline assignment: CDR1 MNHEY and CDR2 SVGEGT. V was trimmed by 5 bases and J by 4 bases, leaving 17 bases between them. CDR3 DNA: TGTGCCAGCAGTAGCTGGTTTGACGGGGTCACTGAAGCTTTCTTT. Its translation is CASSSWFDGVTEAFF.

In its sample, this clonotype was seen many times. The rearrangement uses TRBV4-2 and TRBJ2-5; a possible D gene is TRBD2 (5 bases). The ends were cut back, 1 base at V and 3 bases at J, with 12 bases in the middle. The CDR3 has 15 residues. Germline lookup yields CDR1 LGHNA and CDR2 YNFKEQ. For the CDR3, the DNA is TGTGCCAGCAGCCAAGGGTCGGACTGGGAAGAGACCCAGTACTTC. Protein sequence: CASSQGSDWEETQYF.

This clonotype has ten or more counts. The rearrangement uses TRBV7-2 and TRBJ2-3; the D gene is possibly TRBD1 (5 bases). Trimming pared 0 bases from V and 6 bases from J, leaving 10 bases between. The CDR3 spans 14 residues. The germline V gene has CDR1 SGHTA and CDR2 FQGNSA. Here the CDR3 reads CASSLALAGDTQYF. In DNA, the CDR3 is TGTGCCAGCAGCTTAGCTCTCGCAGGGGATACGCAGTATTTT.

This clonotype was counted many times. The chain uses TRBV20-1 and TRBJ2-3; 13 bases map to TRBD2. CDR3 length: 15 residues. V was clipped by 5 bases and J by 3 bases; unmatched bases: 5. CDR1 and CDR2 (germline): DFQATT, SNEGSKA (reference sequence). CDR3 nucleotide sequence: TGCAGTGCTCCCCGACTAGCGGGGGGTACAGATACGCAGTATTTT. The encoded protein is CSAPRLAGGTDTQYF.

This clonotype was counted at least ten times. The CDR3 loop reads CSPWGTVQETQYF. CDR3 nucleotides: TGCAGTCCCTGGGGGACAGTCCAAGAGACCCAGTACTTC. V usage is TRBV20-1 and J usage is TRBJ2-5; 7 nucleotides align to TRBD1. Losses at the gene ends were 8 bases for V and 1 base for J; bases not matched to a gene: 7. CDR1 and CDR2 (germline): DFQATT, SNEGSKA (reference sequence). The CDR3 is made up of 13 amino acids.

This clonotype was seen repeatedly, ten times or more. The chain combines TRBV24-1 with TRBJ2-3; D unresolved. This CDR3 spans 13 amino acids. The germline V gene has CDR1 KGHDR and CDR2 SFDVKD. Trimming removed 4 bases at V and 6 bases at J, with 10 bases between. DNA of the CDR3: TGTGCCACCAGTGAGCCTCCACCGGATACGCAGTATTTT. It translates to CATSEPPPDTQYF.

This clonotype came up many times. The chain has TRBV7-2 and TRBJ1-2; tentative D call: TRBD1 (6 bases). The germline V and J ends were trimmed by 5 bases and 4 bases, with 11 bases remaining between them. The germline gives CDR1 SGHTA, CDR2 FQGNSA. This CDR3 comprises 13 residues. In DNA, the CDR3 is TGTGCCAGCAGCCCACAGGGCGTCTATGGCTACACCTTC. Its protein is CASSPQGVYGYTF.

This clonotype was counted ten times or more. The rearrangement uses TRBV20-1 and TRBJ2-7, with no clear D. Germline V lookup: CDR1 DFQATT, CDR2 SNEGSKA (reference sequence). CDR3 length: 10 residues. V gave up 2 bases and J gave up 7 bases, with 6 bases separating them. CDR3 in amino acids: CSARQNEQYF. The CDR3 DNA reads TGCAGTGCTAGACAGAATGAGCAGTACTTC.

This clonotype was counted ten times or more. The CDR3 sequence is CASSQDLKDTEAFF. For the CDR3, the DNA is TGCGCCAGCAGCCAAGATCTTAAGGATACTGAAGCTTTCTTT. The chain has TRBV4-3 and TRBJ1-1; no clear D gene. The germline V gene encodes CDR1 LGHNA and CDR2 YSLEER. Trimming cost V 0 bases and J 5 bases, with 10 bases left between them. The CDR3 loop spans 14 amino acids.

This clonotype was seen many times. The CDR3 loop is CASSLGQNNEQFF. The CDR3 nucleotides read TGTGCCAGCAGCTTAGGACAGAACAATGAGCAGTTCTTC. The rearrangement links TRBV7-2 to TRBJ2-1; TRBD1 is a possible D gene (5 bases). Trimming cost V 1 base and J 5 bases, with 6 bases left between them. This CDR3 is built from 13 residues. Looked up from germline, CDR1 is SGHTA and CDR2 is FQGNSA. Complete variable domain (other parts from reference TRBV7-2 and TRBJ2-1): GAGVSQSPSNKVTEKGKDVELRCDPISGHTALYWYRQSLGQGLEFLIYFQGNSAPDKSGLPSDRFSAERTGGSVSTLTIQRTQQEDSAVYLCASSLGQNNEQFFGPGTRLTVL.

This clonotype was observed at least ten times. V and J are TRBV7-9 and TRBJ2-1, with D tentatively TRBD1 or TRBD2 (5 bases each). V lost 1 base, J lost 0 bases, and 7 bases lay in between. The germline V gene encodes CDR1 SEHNR and CDR2 FQNEAQ (reference sequence). There are 15 residues in the CDR3. The CDR3: CASSLVGTSYNEQFF. In DNA form, the CDR3 reads TGTGCCAGCAGCTTAGTTGGGACCTCCTACAATGAGCAGTTCTTC.

This clonotype was observed a handful of times. In DNA, the CDR3 is TGTGCCGCTACTAGCGGGCAGGCAGGGGCAGATACGCAGTATTTT. As protein: CAATSGQAGADTQYF. The chain has TRBV4-2 and TRBJ2-3, with 9 bases aligning to TRBD2. The CDR3 length is 15 residues. Germline trimming cut 11 bases from V and 4 bases from J; bases unmatched to any gene: 13. Germline assignment: CDR1 LGHNA and CDR2 YNFKEQ.

In its sample, this clonotype was seen many times. J is TRBJ2-7 and V is TRBV20-1, with TRBD2 identical over 12 bases. The length of the CDR3 is 16 residues. The V segment lost 5 bases and the J segment 3 bases; nucleotides outside the gene matches: 11. Germline-derived CDR1 and CDR2 are DFQATT and SNEGSKA (reference sequence). The CDR3 nucleotides are TGCAGTGCTCCAATTTCTAGCGGGAGGGGCCTCTACGAGCAGTACTTC. Translating gives CSAPISSGRGLYEQYF.

This clonotype was counted many times. The chain carries TRBV5-1 and TRBJ2-1, with 11 bases that match TRBD2. Germline values: CDR1 SGHRS, CDR2 YFSETQ. The length of the CDR3 is 15 residues. Losses at the gene ends were 4 bases for V and 5 bases for J; bases not matched to a gene: 5. CDR3 loop: CASSLSGRADNEQFF. For the CDR3, the DNA is TGCGCCAGCAGCCTTAGCGGGAGGGCCGACAATGAGCAGTTCTTC.

This clonotype was recorded at least ten times. V and J are TRBV27 and TRBJ2-7; D not resolved. The CDR3 covers 13 residues. V was shortened by 3 bases and J by 3 bases, with 9 bases between the two germline ends. The germline CDR1 and CDR2 sequences are MNHEY and SMNVEV (reference sequence). CDR3 coding DNA: TGTGCCAGCAGTTTTCGGGTAGGCTACGAGCAGTACTTC. It yields the protein CASSFRVGYEQYF.

This clonotype occurred many times. The chain couples TRBV7-2 to TRBJ1-2, with D possibly being TRBD1 (5 bases). V was pared by 4 bases and J by 1 base, with 13 bases between. There are 15 residues in the CDR3. Germline loops: CDR1 SGHTA, CDR2 FQGNSA. In DNA, the CDR3 is TGTGCCAGCAGCTCAAACGGACATATTAACTATGGCTACACCTTC. Amino acid sequence: CASSSNGHINYGYTF.

This clonotype was picked up many times. The chain employs TRBV7-2 and TRBJ2-3; D remains ambiguous. Germline V gene lookup returns CDR1 SGHTA and CDR2 FQGNSA. Trimming left V 4 bases short and J 3 bases short, with 5 bases between. This CDR3 contains 12 residues. DNA of the CDR3: TGTGCCAGCAGCTCACGAACAGATACGCAGTATTTT. It encodes CASSSRTDTQYF.

This clonotype was seen ten or more times. The rearrangement joins TRBV11-3 to TRBJ2-1, with 15 positions matching TRBD2. The CDR3 runs 21 residues. The germline V gene encodes CDR1 SGHNT and CDR2 YENEEA. The V and J ends lost 1 base and 2 bases, in that order; junction bases with no gene match: 12. The CDR3 reads CASSLGDFGTSGRLAYNEQFF. Written as DNA, the CDR3 is TGTGCCAGCAGCTTAGGAGATTTTGGGACTAGCGGGAGGTTGGCCTACAATGAGCAGTTCTTC.

This clonotype was picked up many times. This chain links TRBV6-1 with TRBJ1-5, with 7 bases matching TRBD1. This CDR3 has 14 amino acids. CDR1 and CDR2 (germline): MNHNS, SASEGT. Trimming removed 4 bases from V and 5 bases from J; junction bases left unmatched: 5. DNA of the CDR3: TGTGCCAGCAGTGGGCAGGGGGGGGATCAGCCCCAGCATTTT. Its translation is CASSGQGGDQPQHF.

Remarks on this clonotype: A much bigger clone sits one base away, suggesting this may be a read error. The CDR3 DNA is TGTGCCAGCAGTACCGCGGGAAGAGAGAACGCCGGGGAGCTGTTTTTT. It translates to CASSTAGRENAGELFF. The chain recombines TRBV6-1 with TRBJ2-2, with D perhaps matching TRBD2 (6 bases). The germline V gene encodes CDR1 MNHNS and CDR2 SASEGT. This CDR3 has 16 residues.

This chain links TRBV12-3 or TRBV12-4 with TRBJ2-5; possibly TRBD1 for D (5 bases). Trimming left V 4 bases short and J 7 bases short, with 13 bases between. This CDR3 comprises 13 residues. The CDR3 DNA follows: TGTGCCAGCAGTTCTGACAGTTCGAGGACCCAGTACTTC. Translated: CASSSDSSRTQYF.